The clone carrying this T cell receptor beta chain was observed a handful of times. Its antigen remains unidentified. A read error likely explains this, since a far larger clone differs by one base. This sample was included in a study of CD8 T cells in ankylosing spondylitis. The study, taken as a whole, reports: It was reported that disease-linked clones were significantly enriched in matched ankylosing spondylitis synovial fluid.

The authors made TCR beta libraries by quantitative 5'-RACE with molecular barcodes. TCRdb processed the 5' RACE reads anew with MiXCR; each CDR3 protein has one entry. The sample has around 230,000 distinct CDR3 sequences, 8% to 9.5% seen once; the top ten hold over 6.5%. This TCR came from a male donor with ankylosing spondylitis or in good health (not recorded which). Sample: blood, either unsorted or a sorted T cell fraction (not recorded which).

CDR3 nucleotide sequence: TGCGCCAGCAGCGCCCAAGAGACCCAGTACTTC. This codes for CASSAQETQYF. The rearrangement uses TRBV5-1 and TRBJ2-5; D unresolved. Germline V gives CDR1 SGHRS, CDR2 YFSETQ. Trimming pared 4 bases from V and 1 base from J, leaving 2 bases between. This CDR3 has 11 residues.